Detailed here is one TCR beta chain. The CDR3 covers 14 residues. V lost 10 bases to trimming and J lost 5 bases; unmatched junction nucleotides: 11. The germline CDR1 and CDR2 sequences are SNHLY and FYNNEI. These data originate in a study of T-cell reconstitution after alpha-beta-depleted transplantation in children. Unique molecular identifiers were incorporated when the TCRbeta library was constructed. TCRdb reanalysed the PCR reads using MiXCR and keeps one entry per CDR3 protein. The sample contains almost 600,000 distinct CDR3 sequences, 25% to 30% of which appear only once. The sequence was collected from a boy less than two years old with Wiskott-Aldrich syndrome, due to receive a stem cell transplant. The specimen was PBMCs, collected before TCRalphabeta/CD19-depleted stem cell transplant. This chain connects TRBV2 to TRBJ1-2; 9 bases align to TRBD1. CDR3 residues: CAITGTGSIYGYTF. The CDR3 DNA reads as TGTGCCATAACCGGGACAGGGAGTATTTATGGCTACACCTTC.